These 10 T cell receptor beta chains were all obtained from the same sample, sequenced in a study of synovial regulatory T cells in juvenile arthritis. Only in-frame clones appear in the TCRdb table, and some are missing; sequencing was by immunoSEQ multiplex PCR. The sample is made up of some 10,000 clones, and the top ten hold under 0.45% of it. The sample was Treg cells from blood. This sample's subset: remaining (HLA-DR-negative) circulating blood Treg cells. The receptors were sampled from a donor aged 2-30 years with juvenile idiopathic arthritis.

The chain carries TRBV7-8 and TRBJ1-1. The germline V gene encodes CDR1 SGHVS and CDR2 FQNEAQ. This CDR3 has 13 residues. No DNA is given. This CDR3 is CASSLALEGVAFF.

The V gene is TRBV19, the J gene TRBJ2-5; as DNA is missing, the TRBD1 call by TCRdb cannot be tested. Germline V gives CDR1 LNHDA, CDR2 SQIVND (reference sequence). This CDR3 has 10 amino acids. The record lacks a DNA sequence. This CDR3 is CASGRETQYF.

The chain combines TRBV11-2 with TRBJ1-1; TCRdb calls TRBD1, which cannot be checked without DNA. This CDR3 contains 16 residues. No nucleotide data were recorded. The germline CDR1 and CDR2 sequences are SGHAT and FQNNGV. The CDR3 here is CASRSGTGGLRTEAFF. The full variable domain, with the rest looked up from reference TRBV11-2 and TRBJ1-1, is EAGVAQSPRYKIIEKRQSVAFWCNPISGHATLYWYQQILGQGPKLLIQFQNNGVVDDSQLPKDRFSAERLKGVDSTLKIQPAKLEDSAVYLCASRSGTGGLRTEAFFGQGTRLTVV.

V gene TRBV10-1 combines with J gene TRBJ2-5; TCRdb's D call, TRBD2, is unchecked because there is no DNA. There are 17 residues in the CDR3. No coding sequence is recorded. The germline gives CDR1 WNHNN, CDR2 SYGVQD (reference sequence). CDR3 protein: CASSESGTSPKQETQYF.

This chain uses TRBV10-1 with TRBJ1-6; TCRdb lists TRBD1, though no DNA is available to test this call. Germline loops: CDR1 WNHNN, CDR2 SYGVQD (reference sequence). The CDR3 loop spans 14 amino acids. DNA is not on record. The CDR3 protein is CASSTRDRHSPLHF.

This chain connects TRBV4-1 to TRBJ2-7; TCRdb reports TRBD2, a call that lacks DNA to check it against. CDR1 MGHRA and CDR2 YSYEKL come from the germline V gene. The CDR3 is 17 residues long. Only the protein sequence is given. CDR3 sequence: CASSQTHSGRNPHEQYF.

The chain combines TRBV7-9 with TRBJ1-2. This CDR3 is 13 amino acids long. The protein alone is recorded here. Per the germline V gene, CDR1 is SEHNR and CDR2 is FQNEAQ (reference sequence). CDR3 protein: CASSVGPSYGYTF.

This chain connects TRBV18 to TRBJ2-3. CDR1 and CDR2 (germline): KGHSH, LQKENI. CDR3 length: 15 residues. No DNA sequence was recorded. The CDR3 reads CASSPRVGTTDTQYF. The variable domain in full, with the rest retrieved from reference TRBV18 and TRBJ2-3, is NAGVMQNPRHLVRRRGQEARLRCSPMKGHSHVYWYRQLPEEGLKFMVYLQKENIIDESGMPKERFSAEFPKEGPSILRIQQVVRGDSAAYFCASSPRVGTTDTQYFGPGTRLTVL.

This rearrangement joins TRBV11-2 to TRBJ2-3; TCRdb selects TRBD2, and the lack of DNA leaves this call unchecked. The CDR3 extends over 13 amino acids. Only the protein sequence is given. Germline CDR1 reads SGHAT; CDR2 reads FQNNGV. The CDR3 region is CASSLNVRDTQYF. Full variable domain (missing parts from reference TRBV11-2 and TRBJ2-3): EAGVAQSPRYKIIEKRQSVAFWCNPISGHATLYWYQQILGQGPKLLIQFQNNGVVDDSQLPKDRFSAERLKGVDSTLKIQPAKLEDSAVYLCASSLNVRDTQYFGPGTRLTVL.

The rearrangement links TRBV10-1 to TRBJ1-5. CDR1 and CDR2 (germline): WNHNN, SYGVQD (reference sequence). This CDR3 has 18 residues. No DNA accompanies this entry. The CDR3 is CASSESVWDQRCRQPQHF.